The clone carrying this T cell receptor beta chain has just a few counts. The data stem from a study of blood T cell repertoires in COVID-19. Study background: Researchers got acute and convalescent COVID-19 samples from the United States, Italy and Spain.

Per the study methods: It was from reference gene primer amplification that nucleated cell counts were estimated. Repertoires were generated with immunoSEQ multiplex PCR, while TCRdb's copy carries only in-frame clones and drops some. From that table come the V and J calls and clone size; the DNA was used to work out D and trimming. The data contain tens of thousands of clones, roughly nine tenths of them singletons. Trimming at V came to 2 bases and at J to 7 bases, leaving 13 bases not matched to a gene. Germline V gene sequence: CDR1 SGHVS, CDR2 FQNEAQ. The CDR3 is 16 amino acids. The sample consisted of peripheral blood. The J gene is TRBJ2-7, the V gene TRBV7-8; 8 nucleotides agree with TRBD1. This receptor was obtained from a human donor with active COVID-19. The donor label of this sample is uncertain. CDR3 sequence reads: CASSLSRRTGSGEQYF. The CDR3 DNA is TGTGCCAGCAGCTTAAGTAGGCGGACAGGGAGTGGGGAGCAGTACTTC.